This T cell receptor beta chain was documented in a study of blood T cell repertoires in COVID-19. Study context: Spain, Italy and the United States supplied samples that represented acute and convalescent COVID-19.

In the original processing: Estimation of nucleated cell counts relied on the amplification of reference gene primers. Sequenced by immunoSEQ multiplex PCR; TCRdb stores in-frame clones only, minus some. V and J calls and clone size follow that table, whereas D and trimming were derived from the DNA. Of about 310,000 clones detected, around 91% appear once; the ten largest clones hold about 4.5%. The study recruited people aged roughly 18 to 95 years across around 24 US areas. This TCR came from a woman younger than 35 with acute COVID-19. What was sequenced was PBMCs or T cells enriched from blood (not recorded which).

CDR3 amino acids: CASTTGTPEQFF. The CDR3 DNA is TGTGCCAGCACCACCGGGACACCAGAGCAGTTCTTC. The V and J genes are TRBV5-5 and TRBJ2-1; D is possibly TRBD1 (6 bases). Trimming pared 6 bases from V and 10 bases from J, leaving 14 bases between. The CDR3 has 12 amino acids. Germline V gives CDR1 SGHKS, CDR2 YYEKEE (reference sequence).